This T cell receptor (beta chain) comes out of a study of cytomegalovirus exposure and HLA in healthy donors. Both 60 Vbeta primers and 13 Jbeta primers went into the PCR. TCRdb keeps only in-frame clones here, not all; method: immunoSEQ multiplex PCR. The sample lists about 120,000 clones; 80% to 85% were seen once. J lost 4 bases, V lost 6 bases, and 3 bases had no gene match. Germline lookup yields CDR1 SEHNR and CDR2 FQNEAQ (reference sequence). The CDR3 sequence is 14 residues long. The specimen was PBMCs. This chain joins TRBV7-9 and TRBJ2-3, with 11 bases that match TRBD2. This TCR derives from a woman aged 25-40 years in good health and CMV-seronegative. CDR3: CASRTSGSSDTQYF. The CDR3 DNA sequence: TGTGCCAGCAGAACTAGCGGGAGCTCAGATACGCAGTATTTT.